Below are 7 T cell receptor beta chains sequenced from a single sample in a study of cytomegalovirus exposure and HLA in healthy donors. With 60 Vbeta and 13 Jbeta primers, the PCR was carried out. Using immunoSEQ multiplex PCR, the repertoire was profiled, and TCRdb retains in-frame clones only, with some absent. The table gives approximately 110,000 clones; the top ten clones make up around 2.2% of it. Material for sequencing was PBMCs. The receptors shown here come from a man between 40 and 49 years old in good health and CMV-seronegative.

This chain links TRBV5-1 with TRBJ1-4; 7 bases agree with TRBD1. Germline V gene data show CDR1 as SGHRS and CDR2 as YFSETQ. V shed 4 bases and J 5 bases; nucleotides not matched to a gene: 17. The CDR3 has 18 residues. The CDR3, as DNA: TGCGCCAGCAGCAAGGACTCACCCGTGGGACAGACAAATGAAAAACTGTTTTTT. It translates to CASSKDSPVGQTNEKLFF.

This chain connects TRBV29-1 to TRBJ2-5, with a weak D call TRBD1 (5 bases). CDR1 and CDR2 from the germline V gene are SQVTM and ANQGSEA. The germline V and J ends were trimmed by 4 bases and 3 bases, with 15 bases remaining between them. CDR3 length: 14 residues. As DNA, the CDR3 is TGCAGCGTTGCTGGGGCTCTCCGGAAAGAGACCCAGTACTTC. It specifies CSVAGALRKETQYF. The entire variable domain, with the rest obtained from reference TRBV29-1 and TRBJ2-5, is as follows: SAVISQKPSRDICQRGTSLTIQCQVDSQVTMMFWYRQQPGQSLTLIATANQGSEATYESGFVIDKFPISRPNLTFSTLTVSNMSPEDSSIYLCSVAGALRKETQYFGPGTRLLVL.

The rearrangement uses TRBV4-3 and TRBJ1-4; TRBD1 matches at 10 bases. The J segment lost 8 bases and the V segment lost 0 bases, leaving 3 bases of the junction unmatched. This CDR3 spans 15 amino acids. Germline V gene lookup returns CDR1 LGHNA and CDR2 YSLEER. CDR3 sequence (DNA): TGCGCCAGCAGCCAAGACGGACAGGGGGACGAAAAACTGTTTTTT. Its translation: CASSQDGQGDEKLFF.

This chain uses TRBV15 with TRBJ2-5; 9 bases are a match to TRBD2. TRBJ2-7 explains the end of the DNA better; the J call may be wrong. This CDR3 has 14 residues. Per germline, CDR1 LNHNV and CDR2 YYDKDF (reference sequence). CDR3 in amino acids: CATQTSGGPYEQYF. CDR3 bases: TGTGCCACGCAGACTAGCGGAGGGCCCTACGAGCAGTACTTC.

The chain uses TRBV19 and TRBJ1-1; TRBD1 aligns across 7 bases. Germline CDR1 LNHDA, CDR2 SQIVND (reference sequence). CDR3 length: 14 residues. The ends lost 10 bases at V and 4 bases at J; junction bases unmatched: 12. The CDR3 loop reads CATTQGRAGTEAFF. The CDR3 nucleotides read TGTGCCACGACACAGGGGCGGGCGGGCACTGAAGCTTTCTTT. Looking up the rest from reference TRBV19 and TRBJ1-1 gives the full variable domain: DGGITQSPKYLFRKEGQNVTLSCEQNLNHDAMYWYRQDPGQGLRLIYYSQIVNDFQKGDIAEGYSVSREKKESFPLTVTSAQKNPTAFYLCATTQGRAGTEAFFGQGTRLTVV.

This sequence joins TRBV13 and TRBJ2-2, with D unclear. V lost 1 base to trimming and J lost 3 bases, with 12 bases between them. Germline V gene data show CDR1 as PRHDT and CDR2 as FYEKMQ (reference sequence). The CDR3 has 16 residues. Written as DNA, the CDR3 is TGTGCCAGCAGCTTAGAGCCCCTGATTGACACCGGGGAGCTGTTTTTT. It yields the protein CASSLEPLIDTGELFF.

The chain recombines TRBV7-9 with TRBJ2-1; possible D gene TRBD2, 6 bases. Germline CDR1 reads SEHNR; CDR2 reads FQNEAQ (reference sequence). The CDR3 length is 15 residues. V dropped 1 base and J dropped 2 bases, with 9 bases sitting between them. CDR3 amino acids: CASSLEASAYNEQFF. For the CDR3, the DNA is TGTGCCAGCAGCTTAGAGGCTAGCGCCTACAATGAGCAGTTCTTC.